This T cell receptor (beta chain) was sequenced during a study of persistence of HIV-infected CD4 T cells. Study background: Isolated cells were CMV- and HIV-1 Gag-responding CD4+ T cells. Two participants gave one leukapheresis sample; others gave up to about 180 mL blood repeatedly.

Study-wide findings and caveats: Within sorted populations, more oligoclonal TCRs accompanied more oligoclonal proviruses.

About this clone: The target antigen is unknown.

Trimming cost V 7 bases and J 6 bases, with 19 bases left between them. This CDR3 has 16 residues. Sequencing used immunoSEQ version 4 in survey mode. Some clones are missing from TCRdb's copy, which holds only in-frame ones; the method was immunoSEQ multiplex PCR. Here the sample spans over 40,000 clones, around 82% being singletons. Overlapping HIV-1 Gag 15-mer peptides at roughly 1 ug per peptide per mL were used. CD40L/CD69 double-negative CD45RO-high memory CD4+ T cells were collected. The TCR comes from an adult man with HIV who was CMV-seropositive. This sample comprised CD4+ T cells sorted from PBMCs after roughly 18-hour stimulation, obtained from a patient who received antiretroviral therapy. This sequence joins TRBV23-1 and TRBJ1-6, with unresolved D. TRBV23-1 is annotated as an ORF whose role is uncertain. The DNA of the CDR3 is TGCGCCAGCATCCCCGTCGACGGGCCCCTTAATTCACCCCTCCACTTT. Translated, it gives CASIPVDGPLNSPLHF.